These 7 T cell receptor beta chains were sequenced from one sample in a study of primary melanoma T cells and metastatic recurrence. TCRdb's table, derived via immunoSEQ multiplex PCR, lists solely in-frame clones and lacks some. The sample consists of 550 to 750 clones, more than 65% of them appearing once. Specimen: melanoma tumor tissue. The receptors stem from a human donor with melanoma.

This sequence joins TRBV18 and TRBJ2-2, with TRBD2 identical over 10 bases. The CDR3 is made up of 17 amino acids. Germline V lookup: CDR1 KGHSH, CDR2 LQKENI. With V trimmed by 3 bases and J by 7 bases, 11 bases remained unmatched. The CDR3 is CASSPPSGGAAHGELFF. In DNA, the CDR3 is TGTGCCAGCTCACCTCCCAGCGGGGGGGCCGCTCACGGGGAGCTGTTTTTT.

The chain uses TRBV11-3 and TRBJ1-2; the match to TRBD1 covers 8 bases. The CDR3 contains 14 residues. Germline CDR1 and CDR2: SGHNT and YENEEA. Trimming took 5 bases from V and 8 from J; bases not matched to a gene: 10. The CDR3, as DNA: TGTGCCAGCAGCGTTAGCGGGACAGGCGAGGGCTACACCTTC. Amino acids: CASSVSGTGEGYTF.

The V gene is TRBV19, the J gene TRBJ1-1; 10 bases agree with TRBD1. Germline CDR1 LNHDA, CDR2 SQIVND (reference sequence). The V gene end was trimmed by 5 bases and the J gene end by 4 bases; junction bases not matched to a gene: 10. The CDR3 has 16 amino acids. In nucleotides, the CDR3 is TGTGCCAGTAGTCCCGGGGACAGGGGAGTGAGCACTGAAGCTTTCTTT. Amino acids: CASSPGDRGVSTEAFF.

This chain's CDR3 is CASSLSRGPLETQYF. CDR3 nucleotide sequence: TGTGCCAGCAGYTTATCTAGGGGGCCCCTAGAGACCCAGTACTTC. The rearrangement joins TRBV11-3 to TRBJ2-5, with TRBD1 matching 7 bases. CDR1 is SGHNT and CDR2 is YENEEA in the germline V gene. V was clipped by 6 bases and J by 4 bases; unmatched bases: 11. The CDR3 is 15 amino acids.

This chain links TRBV30 with TRBJ2-2; 8 bases fit TRBD1. Trimming took 3 bases from V and 6 from J; bases not matched to a gene: 3. The CDR3 runs to 13 residues. Germline V CDR1 and CDR2: GTSNPN, SVGIG (reference sequence). CDR3 amino acids: CAWRDRGSGELFF. CDR3 sequence (DNA): TGTGCCTGGAGAGACAGGGGCTCCGGGGAGCTGTTTTTT.

CDR3 DNA: TGTGCCAGCAGCTCTCCGACTAGCGGGGGTTACAATGAGCAGTTCTTC. It encodes CASSSPTSGGYNEQFF. The chain joins TRBV7-6 to TRBJ2-1, with TRBD2 identical over 12 bases. CDR3 length: 16 residues. V trimming: 4 bases; J trimming: 4 bases; junction bases outside the gene matches: 5. Germline CDR1 and CDR2: SGHVS and FNYEAQ.

This sequence joins TRBV11-3 and TRBJ1-4, with D possibly matching TRBD1 (6 bases). This CDR3 contains 15 residues. V lost 3 bases, J lost 7 bases, and 15 bases lay in between. CDR1 is SGHNT, CDR2 YENEEA, per germline. CDR3 region: CASSFYRARGEKLFF. CDR3 coding DNA: TGTGCCAGCAGCTTTTACAGGGCCCGAGGTGAAAAACTGTTTTTT.